These 6 T cell receptor beta chains originate from one sample sequenced in a study of Ad26.COV2.S vaccination and SARS-CoV-2 variants. Some clones are missing from TCRdb's copy, which holds only in-frame ones; the method was immunoSEQ multiplex PCR. The sample lists a few hundred thousand clones; over 75% were seen once. Treatment noted: 15 to 20 received Ad26.COV2.S at low or high dose, single or two shots; five or six received placebo; per-sample allocation not given. The investigators took samples on day 63 after the first vaccine or placebo injection. Sample: peripheral blood, taken in a trial of Ad26.COV2.S vaccine versus placebo. The receptors were sampled from a person between 18 and 65 years old who received the Ad26.COV2.S COVID-19 vaccine or a placebo.

This clone was observed a single time. The chain uses TRBV19 and TRBJ2-3; D perhaps matches TRBD2 (5 bases). Trimming stripped 3 bases from V and 7 bases from J, with 14 bases between. The CDR3 is 14 amino acids. CDR1 and CDR2 from the germline V gene are LNHDA and SQIVND (reference sequence). In DNA form, the CDR3 reads TGTGCCAGTAGTATCTACCAAGGAGGTCATACGCAGTATTTT. It specifies CASSIYQGGHTQYF.

As for this clone: Other nucleotide sequences from this sample produce the same CDR3. The chain recombines TRBV12-3 or TRBV12-4 with TRBJ1-2; TRBD1 is a possible D gene (6 bases). The CDR3 runs 12 residues. V was clipped by 2 bases and J by 8 bases, with 9 bases between them. The CDR3 DNA follows: TGTGCCAGCAGTTTAAGCAGGGGAGGCTACACCTTC. Amino acids: CASSLSRGGYTF.

This clone has only one observation. The genes are TRBV2 and TRBJ2-1, with D perhaps TRBD1 (5 bases). The CDR3 is 12 amino acids. Germline assignment: CDR1 SNHLY and CDR2 FYNNEI. Trimming took 8 bases from V and 7 from J, leaving 12 bases between them. CDR3 sequence (DNA): TGTGCCAGCGGGGCTAACCTAAATGAGCAGTTCTTC. Translating gives CASGANLNEQFF.

The V call is TRBV9, the J call TRBJ2-2; D uncertain. The CDR3 sequence is 12 residues long. Trimming left V 4 bases short and J 0 bases short, with 1 base between. Germline CDR1 and CDR2: SGDLS and YYNGEE. Here the CDR3 reads CASSPNTGELFF. In DNA, the CDR3 is TGTGCCAGCAGCCCGAACACCGGGGAGCTGTTTTTT.

The CDR3 protein is CASSFGLAGIEQYF. The CDR3 DNA is TGTGCCAGCAGCTTCGGACTAGCGGGTATCGAGCAGTACTTC. V gene TRBV11-2 combines with J gene TRBJ2-7; 11 bases line up with TRBD2. There are 14 residues in the CDR3. Losses at the gene ends were 3 bases for V and 6 bases for J; bases not matched to a gene: 4. CDR1 and CDR2 from the germline V gene are SGHAT and FQNNGV.

The table lists this clone with a few counts. The chain employs TRBV28 and TRBJ1-1, with no clear D. The V gene's germline CDR1 is MDHEN and CDR2 SYDVKM. The V gene lost 5 bases and the J gene lost 0 bases, with 7 bases spanning the gap. The CDR3 is 13 residues long. CDR3 loop: CASSRPVNTEAFF. The DNA of the CDR3 is TGTGCCAGCAGTCGTCCGGTGAACACTGAAGCTTTCTTT. The full variable domain, with the rest looked up from reference TRBV28 and TRBJ1-1, is DVKVTQSSRYLVKRTGEKVFLECVQDMDHENMFWYRQDPGLGLRLIYFSYDVKMKEKGDIPEGYSVSREKKERFSLILESASTNQTSMYLCASSRPVNTEAFFGQGTRLTVV.